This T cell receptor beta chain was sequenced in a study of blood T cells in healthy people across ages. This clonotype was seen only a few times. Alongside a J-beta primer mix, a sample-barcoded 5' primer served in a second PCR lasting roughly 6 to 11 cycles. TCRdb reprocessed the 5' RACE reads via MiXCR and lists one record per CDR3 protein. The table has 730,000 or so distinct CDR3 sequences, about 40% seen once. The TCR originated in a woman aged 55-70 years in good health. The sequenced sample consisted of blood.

The CDR3 spells CAISAKGQGYEQYF. CDR3 coding DNA: TGTGCCATCAGTGCCAAAGGACAGGGCTACGAGCAGTACTTC. The V and J genes are TRBV10-3 and TRBJ2-7; TRBD1 agrees at 8 bases. After removal of 4 bases from V and 3 bases from J, the junction contained 5 bases not matched to a gene. CDR3 length: 14 residues. The germline V gene encodes CDR1 ENHRY and CDR2 SYGVKD.